The clone carrying this TCR beta chain was counted once. Its antigen is as yet unknown. This sample is drawn from a study of T cell responses to AZD1222 COVID-19 vaccine. Overall study findings and caveats: Spike was spanned by vaccine-associated CD4 TCRs, which were dominant at 160-218 and 743-854. After two AZD1222 doses, spike-specific TCR breadth and depth rose versus day 0.

The data were produced by immunoSEQ multiplex PCR, yet TCRdb's version contains in-frame clones alone and is incomplete. The sample shows some 200,000 clones, more than 85% of them seen only once. The receptor comes from an adult in good health. The sample here was peripheral blood, taken on day 0 of MenACWY control vaccination.

The DNA for the CDR3 is TGTGCCAGCAGTTACTCCAGGCGTCCCCTCCACTTT. Protein sequence: CASSYSRRPLHF. This chain uses TRBV6-2 or TRBV6-3 with TRBJ1-6; D call uncertain. The CDR3 is 12 residues long. Trimming removed 0 bases from V and 13 bases from J, with 7 bases in between. Per germline, CDR1 MNHEY and CDR2 SVGEGT.